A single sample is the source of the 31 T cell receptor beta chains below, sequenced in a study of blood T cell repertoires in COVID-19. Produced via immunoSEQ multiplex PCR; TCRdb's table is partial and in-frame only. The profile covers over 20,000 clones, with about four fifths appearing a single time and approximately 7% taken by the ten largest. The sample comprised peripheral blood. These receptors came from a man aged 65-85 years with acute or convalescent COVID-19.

CDR3 residues: CASTLERNTEAFF. As DNA, the CDR3 is TGTGCCAGCACCTTGGAGAGAAACACTGAAGCTTTCTTT. This sequence joins TRBV11-2 and TRBJ1-1, with D unresolved. Trimming took 7 bases from V and 2 from J, leaving 11 bases between them. The CDR3 loop spans 13 amino acids. CDR1 is SGHAT and CDR2 is FQNNGV in the germline V gene.

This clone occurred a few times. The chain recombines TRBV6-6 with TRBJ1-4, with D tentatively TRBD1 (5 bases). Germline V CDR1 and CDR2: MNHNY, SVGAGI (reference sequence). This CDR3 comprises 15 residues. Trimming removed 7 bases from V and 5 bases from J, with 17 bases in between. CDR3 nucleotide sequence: TGTGCCAGCACCTACACCGGGACTGCGAATGAAAAACTGTTTTTT. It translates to CASTYTGTANEKLFF.

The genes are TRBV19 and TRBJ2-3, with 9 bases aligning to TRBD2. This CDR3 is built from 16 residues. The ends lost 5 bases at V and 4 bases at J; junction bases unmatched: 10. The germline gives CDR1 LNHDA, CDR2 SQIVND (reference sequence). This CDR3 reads CASSVLPGLAADTQYF. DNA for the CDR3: TGTGCCAGTAGTGTCCTCCCGGGACTAGCTGCAGATACGCAGTATTTT.

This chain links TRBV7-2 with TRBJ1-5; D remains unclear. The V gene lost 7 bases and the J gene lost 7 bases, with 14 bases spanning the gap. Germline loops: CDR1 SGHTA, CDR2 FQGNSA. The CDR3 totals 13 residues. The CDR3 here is CASTLNSVQPQHF. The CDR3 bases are TGTGCCAGCACCCTCAACTCCGTCCAGCCCCAGCATTTT.

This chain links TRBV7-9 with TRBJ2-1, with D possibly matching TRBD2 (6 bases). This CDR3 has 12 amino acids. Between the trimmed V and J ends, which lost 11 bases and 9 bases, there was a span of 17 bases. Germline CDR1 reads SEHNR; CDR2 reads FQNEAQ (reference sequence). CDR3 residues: CAGGSGGFEQFF. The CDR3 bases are TGTGCCGGGGGGAGCGGTGGCTTTGAGCAGTTCTTC.

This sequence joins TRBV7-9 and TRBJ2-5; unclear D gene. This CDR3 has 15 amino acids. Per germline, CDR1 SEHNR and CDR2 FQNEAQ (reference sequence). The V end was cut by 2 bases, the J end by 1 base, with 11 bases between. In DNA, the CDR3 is TGTGCCAGCAGCTTAACCTCTGGCACCCAAGAGACCCAGTACTTC. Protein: CASSLTSGTQETQYF.

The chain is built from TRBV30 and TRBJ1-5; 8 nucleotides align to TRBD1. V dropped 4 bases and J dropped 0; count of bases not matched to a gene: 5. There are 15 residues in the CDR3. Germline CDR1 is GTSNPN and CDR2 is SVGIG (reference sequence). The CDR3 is CAWTGRGHSNQPQHF. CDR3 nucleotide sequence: TGTGCCTGGACGGGCAGGGGGCATAGCAATCAGCCCCAGCATTTT.

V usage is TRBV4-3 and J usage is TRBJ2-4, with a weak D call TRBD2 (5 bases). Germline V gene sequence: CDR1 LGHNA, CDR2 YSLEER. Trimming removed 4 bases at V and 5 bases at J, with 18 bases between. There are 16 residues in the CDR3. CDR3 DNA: TGCGCCAGCAGCCGACGTGGCACGGGAAATGAAAACATTCAGTACTTC. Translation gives CASSRRGTGNENIQYF.

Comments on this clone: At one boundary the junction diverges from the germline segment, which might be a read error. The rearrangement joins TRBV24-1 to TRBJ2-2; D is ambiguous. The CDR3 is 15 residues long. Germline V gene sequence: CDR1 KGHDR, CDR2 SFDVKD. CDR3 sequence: CATSAGVELTGELFF. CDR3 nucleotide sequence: TGTGCCACGAGTGCAGGCGTGGAACTCACCGGGGAGCTGTTTTTT.

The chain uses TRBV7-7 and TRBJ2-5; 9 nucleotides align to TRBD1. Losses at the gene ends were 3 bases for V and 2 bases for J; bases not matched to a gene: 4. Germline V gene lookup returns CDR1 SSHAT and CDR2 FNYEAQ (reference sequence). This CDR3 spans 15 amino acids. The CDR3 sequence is CASSLGQGAQETQYF. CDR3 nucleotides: TGTGCCAGCAGCTTGGGACAGGGCGCTCAAGAGACCCAGTACTTC.

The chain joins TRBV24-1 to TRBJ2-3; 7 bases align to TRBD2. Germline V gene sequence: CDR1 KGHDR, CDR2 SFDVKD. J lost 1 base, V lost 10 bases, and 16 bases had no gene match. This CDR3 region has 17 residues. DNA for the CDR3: TGTGCCACAGCCCCGGTGATTGGGACTACGGGCACAGATACGCAGTATTTT. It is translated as CATAPVIGTTGTDTQYF.

The CDR3, as DNA: TGTGCCAGCAGCTTGGTACAGGTCGGGGGTGAAAAACTGTTTTTT. Translation: CASSLVQVGGEKLFF. The chain joins TRBV5-5 to TRBJ1-4; tentative D call: TRBD1 (5 bases). Trimming removed 0 bases at V and 7 bases at J, with 13 bases between. Germline V gene sequence: CDR1 SGHKS, CDR2 YYEKEE (reference sequence). CDR3 length: 15 residues.

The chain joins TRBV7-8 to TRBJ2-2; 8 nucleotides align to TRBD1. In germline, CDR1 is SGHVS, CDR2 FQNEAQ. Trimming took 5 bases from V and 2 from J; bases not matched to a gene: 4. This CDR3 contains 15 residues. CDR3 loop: CASSLDRANTGELFF. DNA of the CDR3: TGTGCCAGCAGCCTGGACAGGGCAAACACCGGGGAGCTGTTTTTT.

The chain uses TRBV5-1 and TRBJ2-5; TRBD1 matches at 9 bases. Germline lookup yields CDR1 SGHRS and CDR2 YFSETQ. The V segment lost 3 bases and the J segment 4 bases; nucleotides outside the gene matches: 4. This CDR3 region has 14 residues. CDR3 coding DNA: TGCGCCAGCAGCTCAACAGGGGGCCGAGAGACCCAGTACTTC. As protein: CASSSTGGRETQYF.

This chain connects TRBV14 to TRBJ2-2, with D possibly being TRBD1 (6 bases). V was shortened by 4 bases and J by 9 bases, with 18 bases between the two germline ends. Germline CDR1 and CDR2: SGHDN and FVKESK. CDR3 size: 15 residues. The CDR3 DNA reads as TGTGCCAGCAGCCCCCCAGGGGCGGCCTCGAGGGAGCTGTTTTTT. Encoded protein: CASSPPGAASRELFF. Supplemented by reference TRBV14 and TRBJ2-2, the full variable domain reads EAGVTQFPSHSVIEKGQTVTLRCDPISGHDNLYWYRRVMGKEIKFLLHFVKESKQDESGMPNNRFLAERTGGTYSTLKVQPAELEDSGVYFCASSPPGAASRELFFGEGSRLTVL.

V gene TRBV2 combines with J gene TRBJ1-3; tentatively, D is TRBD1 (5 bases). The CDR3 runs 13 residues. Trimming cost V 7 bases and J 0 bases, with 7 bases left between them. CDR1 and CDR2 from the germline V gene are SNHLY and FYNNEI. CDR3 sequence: CASIDSSGNTIYF. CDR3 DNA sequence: TGTGCCAGCATTGACAGCTCTGGAAACACCATATATTTT.

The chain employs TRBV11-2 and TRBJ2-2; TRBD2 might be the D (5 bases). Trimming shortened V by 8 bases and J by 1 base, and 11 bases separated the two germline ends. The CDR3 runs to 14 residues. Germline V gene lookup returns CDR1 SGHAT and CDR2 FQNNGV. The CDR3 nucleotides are TGTGCCAGCGACGGGATCTTGAACACCGGGGAGCTGTTTTTT. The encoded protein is CASDGILNTGELFF. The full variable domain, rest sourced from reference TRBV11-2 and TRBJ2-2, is EAGVAQSPRYKIIEKRQSVAFWCNPISGHATLYWYQQILGQGPKLLIQFQNNGVVDDSQLPKDRFSAERLKGVDSTLKIQPAKLEDSAVYLCASDGILNTGELFFGEGSRLTVL.

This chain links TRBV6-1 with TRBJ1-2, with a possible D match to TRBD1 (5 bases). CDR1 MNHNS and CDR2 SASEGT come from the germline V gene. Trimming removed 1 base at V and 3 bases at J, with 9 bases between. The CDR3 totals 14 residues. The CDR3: CASSEGTSYYGYTF. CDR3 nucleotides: TGTGCCAGCAGTGAAGGGACATCCTACTATGGCTACACCTTC.

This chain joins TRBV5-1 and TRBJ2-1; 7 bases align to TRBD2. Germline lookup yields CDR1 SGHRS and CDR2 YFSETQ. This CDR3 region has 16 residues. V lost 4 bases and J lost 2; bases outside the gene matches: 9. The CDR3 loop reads CASSPQWGGTYNEQFF. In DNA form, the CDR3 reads TGCGCCAGCAGCCCCCAGTGGGGGGGGACCTACAATGAGCAGTTCTTC.

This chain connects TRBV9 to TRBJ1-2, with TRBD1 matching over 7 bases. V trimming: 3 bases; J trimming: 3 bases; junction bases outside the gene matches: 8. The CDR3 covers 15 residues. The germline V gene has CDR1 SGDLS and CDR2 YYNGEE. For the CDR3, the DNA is TGTGCCAGCAGCGGGCCCCAGGGGGGTTACTATGGCTACACCTTC. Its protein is CASSGPQGGYYGYTF.

CDR3 residues: CSASDRGRYNEQFF. CDR3 DNA sequence: TGCAGTGCTAGTGACAGGGGCCGATACAATGAGCAGTTCTTC. The J gene is TRBJ2-1, the V gene TRBV20-1, with TRBD1 matching 8 bases. The V and J ends lost 3 bases and 4 bases, in that order; junction bases with no gene match: 5. This CDR3 region has 14 residues. The germline gives CDR1 DFQATT, CDR2 SNEGSKA (reference sequence).

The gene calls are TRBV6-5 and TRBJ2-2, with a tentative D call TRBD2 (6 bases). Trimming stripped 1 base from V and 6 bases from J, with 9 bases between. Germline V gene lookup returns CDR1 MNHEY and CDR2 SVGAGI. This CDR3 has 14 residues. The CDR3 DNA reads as TGTGCCAGCAGTTACTGGAGGGGCGCCGGGGAGCTGTTTTTT. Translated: CASSYWRGAGELFF.

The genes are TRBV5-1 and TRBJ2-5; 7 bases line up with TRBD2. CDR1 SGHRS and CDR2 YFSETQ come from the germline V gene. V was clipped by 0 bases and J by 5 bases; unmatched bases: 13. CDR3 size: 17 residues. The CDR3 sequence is CASSLAGRGGPLETQYF. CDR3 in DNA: TGCGCCAGCAGCTTGGCAGGGAGGGGCGGTCCCTTGGAGACCCAGTACTTC.

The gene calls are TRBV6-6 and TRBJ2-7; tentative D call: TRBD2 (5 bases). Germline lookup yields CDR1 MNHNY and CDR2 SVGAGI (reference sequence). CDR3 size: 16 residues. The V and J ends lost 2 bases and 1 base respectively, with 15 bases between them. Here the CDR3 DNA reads TGTGCCAGCAGTTACCCTCGGGGTAGCAGTTCCTACGAGCAGTACTTC. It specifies CASSYPRGSSSYEQYF.

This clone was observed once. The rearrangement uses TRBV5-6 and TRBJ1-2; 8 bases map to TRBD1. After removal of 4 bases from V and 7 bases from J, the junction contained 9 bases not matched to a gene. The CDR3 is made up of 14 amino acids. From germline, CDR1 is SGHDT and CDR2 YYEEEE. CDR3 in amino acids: CASSPTGTGGGYTF. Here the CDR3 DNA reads TGTGCCAGCAGCCCGACCGGGACAGGAGGTGGCTACACCTTC.

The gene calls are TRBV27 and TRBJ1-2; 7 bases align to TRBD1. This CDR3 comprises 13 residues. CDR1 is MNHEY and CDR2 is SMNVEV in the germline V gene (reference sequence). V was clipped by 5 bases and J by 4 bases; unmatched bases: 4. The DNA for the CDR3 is TGTGCCAGCAGTCCTACAGGGGTCTATGGCTACACCTTC. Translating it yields CASSPTGVYGYTF.

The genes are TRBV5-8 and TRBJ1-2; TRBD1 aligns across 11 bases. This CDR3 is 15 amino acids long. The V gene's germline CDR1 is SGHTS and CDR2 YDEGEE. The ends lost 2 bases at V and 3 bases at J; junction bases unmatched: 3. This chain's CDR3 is CASSFGQGAYYGYTF. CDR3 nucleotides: TGTGCCAGCAGCTTCGGACAGGGGGCTTACTATGGCTACACCTTC.

Here the CDR3 reads CAWSDPPLYGYTF. The CDR3 bases are TGTGCCTGGAGTGATCCCCCCCTCTATGGCTACACCTTC. The chain uses TRBV30 and TRBJ1-2; D remains ambiguous. There are 13 residues in the CDR3. The germline V gene has CDR1 GTSNPN and CDR2 SVGIG (reference sequence). V dropped 1 base and J dropped 4 bases, with 10 bases sitting between them.

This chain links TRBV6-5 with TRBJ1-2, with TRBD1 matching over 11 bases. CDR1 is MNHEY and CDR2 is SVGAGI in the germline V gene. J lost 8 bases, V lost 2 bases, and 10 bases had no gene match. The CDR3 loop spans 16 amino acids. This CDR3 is CASSYGPGQGEKGYTF. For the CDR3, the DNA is TGTGCCAGCAGTTACGGCCCGGGACAGGGGGAGAAGGGCTACACCTTC.

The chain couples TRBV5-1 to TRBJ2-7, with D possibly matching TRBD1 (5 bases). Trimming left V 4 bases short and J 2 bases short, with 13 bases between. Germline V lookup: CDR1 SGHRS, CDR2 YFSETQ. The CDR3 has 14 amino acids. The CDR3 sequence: CASSTRQPTYEQYF. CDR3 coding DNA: TGCGCCAGCAGCACCCGACAGCCCACCTACGAGCAGTACTTC.

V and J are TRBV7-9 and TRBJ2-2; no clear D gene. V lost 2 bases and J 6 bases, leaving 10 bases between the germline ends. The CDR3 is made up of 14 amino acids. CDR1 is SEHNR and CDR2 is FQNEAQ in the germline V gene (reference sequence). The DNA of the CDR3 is TGTGCCAGCAGCTTATCTTCGGTGTCCGGGGAGCTGTTTTTT. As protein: CASSLSSVSGELFF.